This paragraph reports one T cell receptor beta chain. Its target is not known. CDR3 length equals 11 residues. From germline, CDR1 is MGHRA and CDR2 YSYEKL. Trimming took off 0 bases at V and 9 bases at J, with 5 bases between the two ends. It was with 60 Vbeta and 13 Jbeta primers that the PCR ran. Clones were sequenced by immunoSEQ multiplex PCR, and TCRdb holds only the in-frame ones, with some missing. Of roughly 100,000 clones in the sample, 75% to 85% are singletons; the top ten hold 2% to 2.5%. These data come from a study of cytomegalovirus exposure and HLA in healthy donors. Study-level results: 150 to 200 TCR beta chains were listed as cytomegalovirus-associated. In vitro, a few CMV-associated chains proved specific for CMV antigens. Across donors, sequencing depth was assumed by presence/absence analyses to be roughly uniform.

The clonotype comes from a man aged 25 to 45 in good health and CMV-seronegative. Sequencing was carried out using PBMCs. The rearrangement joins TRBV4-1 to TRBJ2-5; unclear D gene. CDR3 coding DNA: TGCGCCAGCAGCCAAGATTCTGCCCAGTACTTC. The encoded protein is CASSQDSAQYF.